Each of the 19 T cell receptor beta chains below was sequenced from the same sample in a study of blood T cell repertoires in COVID-19 (dated by TCRdb to the early 2020s). The method behind the library was the immunoSEQ multiplex PCR assay. TCRdb holds this immuneACCESS table with in-frame rearrangements only. Some clones are missing; in checked studies, unresolved V genes explain under half, and the rest has no known cause. In all, the sample holds roughly 69,000 clones, and approximately 80% of those were seen once. The ten largest account for roughly a tenth of the sample. Sequenced sample: peripheral blood. The receptors originated from a woman in her 50s with acute or convalescent COVID-19.

The V gene is TRBV11-2, the J gene TRBJ2-5; unclear D gene. V dropped 1 base and J dropped 5 bases, with 14 bases sitting between them. This CDR3 region has 15 residues. CDR1 is SGHAT and CDR2 is FQNNGV in the germline V gene. CDR3 region: CASSLGGVRSETQYF. The CDR3 DNA sequence: TGTGCCAGCAGCTTAGGAGGTGTCCGGTCGGAGACCCAGTACTTC.

The chain uses TRBV2 and TRBJ1-1; tentatively, D is TRBD1 (6 bases). Trimming shortened V by 7 bases and J by 6 bases, and 12 bases separated the two germline ends. This CDR3 contains 12 residues. The germline V gene has CDR1 SNHLY and CDR2 FYNNEI. The CDR3 loop reads CASNEQGSEAFF. For the CDR3, the DNA is TGTGCCAGCAACGAACAGGGTTCTGAAGCTTTCTTT.

V is TRBV18 and J is TRBJ2-2; TRBD2 might be the D (5 bases). CDR3 size: 14 residues. Germline-derived CDR1 and CDR2 are KGHSH and LQKENI. Trimming cost V 3 bases and J 6 bases, with 11 bases left between them. For the CDR3, the DNA is TGTGCCAGCTCACCGTCGAGGGAAGCCGGGGAGCTGTTTTTT. It yields the protein CASSPSREAGELFF.

The chain couples TRBV30 to TRBJ1-1; D is perhaps TRBD1 (6 bases). With 7 bases removed from V and 6 bases from J, the gap between germline ends came to 15 bases. The V gene's germline CDR1 is GTSNPN and CDR2 SVGIG (reference sequence). This CDR3 is built from 12 residues. The CDR3 here is CASTRGGPEAFF. The CDR3 DNA is TGTGCCTCCACCCGGGGGGGCCCTGAAGCTTTCTTT. Using reference TRBV30 and TRBJ1-1 for the parts outside the CDR3, the full variable domain is SQTIHQWPATLVQPVGSPLSLECTVEGTSNPNLYWYRQAAGRGLQLLFYSVGIGQISSEVPQNLSASRPQDRQFILSSKKLLLSDSGFYLCASTRGGPEAFFGQGTRLTVV.

This chain connects TRBV5-1 to TRBJ1-1; perhaps TRBD1 as D (6 bases). The germline V gene encodes CDR1 SGHRS and CDR2 YFSETQ. This CDR3 region has 15 residues. V lost 2 bases, J lost 1 base, and 12 bases lay in between. CDR3 protein: CASSLQGLPNTEAFF. In DNA form, the CDR3 reads TGCGCCAGCAGCTTACAGGGTCTACCGAACACTGAAGCTTTCTTT.

The rearrangement joins TRBV6-2 or TRBV6-3 to TRBJ2-1, with TRBD2 identical over 9 bases. The CDR3 is 16 residues long. Germline-derived CDR1 and CDR2 are MNHEY and SVGEGT. V was clipped by 4 bases and J by 4 bases; unmatched bases: 8. The CDR3 loop reads CASSLTGLASYNEQFF. DNA of the CDR3: TGTGCCAGCAGTTTGACGGGACTAGCCTCTTACAATGAGCAGTTCTTC.

The J gene is TRBJ1-1, the V gene TRBV30, with unresolved D. Germline V gives CDR1 GTSNPN, CDR2 SVGIG (reference sequence). CDR3 length equals 13 residues. The V and J ends lost 3 bases and 0 bases respectively, with 8 bases between them. The CDR3 sequence: CAWRTQMNTEAFF. The CDR3 DNA follows: TGTGCCTGGAGGACACAAATGAACACTGAAGCTTTCTTT.

V usage is TRBV30 and J usage is TRBJ1-1; no reliable D call. The V end was cut by 1 base, the J end by 0 bases, with 18 bases between. Germline CDR1 and CDR2: GTSNPN and SVGIG (reference sequence). CDR3 length: 17 residues. The CDR3 DNA sequence: TGTGCCTGGAGTGGTGGGCCAGGACTCCGACTGAACACTGAAGCTTTCTTT. Its translation: CAWSGGPGLRLNTEAFF.

This chain connects TRBV7-3 to TRBJ1-1; unclear D gene. V was shortened by 3 bases and J by 4 bases, with 9 bases between the two germline ends. Germline V gene sequence: CDR1 SGHTA, CDR2 FQGTGA. The CDR3 is made up of 13 amino acids. CDR3 sequence reads: CASSFSEVTEAFF. DNA of the CDR3: TGTGCCAGCAGCTTTTCAGAAGTCACTGAAGCTTTCTTT.

This chain uses TRBV7-2 with TRBJ2-5; TRBD2 matches at 12 bases. CDR1 is SGHTA, CDR2 FQGNSA, per germline. V shed 5 bases and J 4 bases; nucleotides not matched to a gene: 8. The CDR3 has 16 amino acids. This CDR3 reads CASSTHLAGGGETQYF. The CDR3 coding sequence is TGTGCCAGCAGCACCCACCTAGCGGGAGGGGGAGAGACCCAGTACTTC.

V usage is TRBV2 and J usage is TRBJ2-3; D call uncertain. There are 12 residues in the CDR3. The germline V and J ends were trimmed by 6 bases and 4 bases, with 8 bases remaining between them. Germline V gene sequence: CDR1 SNHLY, CDR2 FYNNEI. Here the CDR3 reads CASSPVSDTQYF. For the CDR3, the DNA is TGTGCCAGCAGCCCGGTATCAGATACGCAGTATTTT.

The chain is built from TRBV7-9 and TRBJ1-2; D is ambiguous. CDR3 length: 12 amino acids. CDR1 and CDR2 (germline): SEHNR, FQNEAQ (reference sequence). V lost 7 bases and J lost 1, with 7 bases in between. The CDR3 coding sequence is TGTGCCAGCAACCGGTATAACTATGGCTACACCTTC. It encodes CASNRYNYGYTF.

The chain uses TRBV27 and TRBJ1-4, with 8 bases fitting TRBD1. Germline V gene data show CDR1 as MNHEY and CDR2 as SMNVEV (reference sequence). This CDR3 has 16 residues. Trimming removed 5 bases from V and 7 bases from J; junction bases left unmatched: 12. As DNA, the CDR3 is TGTGCCAGCAGTCCCCTGACAGGGGTTCGCGGTGAAAAACTGTTTTTT. It codes for CASSPLTGVRGEKLFF.

This clone was seen just once. The V call is TRBV7-2, the J call TRBJ1-1; D is perhaps TRBD1 (6 bases). This CDR3 has 15 amino acids. Germline values: CDR1 SGHTA, CDR2 FQGNSA. V lost 1 base to trimming and J lost 2 bases, with 11 bases between them. CDR3 amino acids: CASSLGQVRNTEAFF. As DNA, the CDR3 is TGTGCCAGCAGCTTAGGACAGGTTCGAAACACTGAAGCTTTCTTT.

This rearrangement joins TRBV19 to TRBJ1-5, with D unclear. Germline loops: CDR1 LNHDA, CDR2 SQIVND (reference sequence). Trimming stripped 4 bases from V and 3 bases from J, with 7 bases between. The CDR3 is 13 amino acids. CDR3 amino acids: CASSTRHNQPQHF. CDR3 coding DNA: TGTGCCAGTAGTACCAGGCACAATCAGCCCCAGCATTTT.

The chain is built from TRBV5-5 and TRBJ2-7; TRBD2 matches 9 bases. The V segment lost 5 bases and the J segment 3 bases; nucleotides outside the gene matches: 15. Germline V CDR1 and CDR2: SGHKS, YYEKEE (reference sequence). The CDR3 spans 17 residues. CDR3 region: CASRQGSGSLGVYEQYF. The CDR3 bases are TGTGCCAGCAGACAAGGTAGCGGGAGCCTGGGGGTCTACGAGCAGTACTTC. Drawing the rest from reference TRBV5-5 and TRBJ2-7, the complete variable domain is DAGVTQSPTHLIKTRGQQVTLRCSPISGHKSVSWYQQVLGQGPQFIFQYYEKEERGRGNFPDRFSARQFPNYSSELNVNALLLGDSALYLCASRQGSGSLGVYEQYFGPGTRLTVT.

The gene calls are TRBV6-2 or TRBV6-3 and TRBJ2-1; tentatively, D is TRBD2 (7 bases). Germline V CDR1 and CDR2: MNHEY, SVGEGT. Trimming removed 2 bases from V and 5 bases from J, with 19 bases in between. This CDR3 region has 17 residues. The DNA of the CDR3 is TGTGCCAGCAGTTACGCCCTGGGGGGGGAGGGGGACAATGAGCAGTTCTTC. The encoded protein is CASSYALGGEGDNEQFF.

The genes are TRBV27 and TRBJ1-2; tentative D call: TRBD1 (5 bases). The CDR3 extends over 15 amino acids. From germline, CDR1 is MNHEY and CDR2 SMNVEV (reference sequence). Trimming took off 2 bases at V and 8 bases at J, with 18 bases between the two ends. The CDR3 nucleotides read TGTGCCAGCAGTTTAAAAACCTGGGGGGAGGACGGCTACACCTTC. This sequence encodes CASSLKTWGEDGYTF.

The chain has TRBV10-3 and TRBJ1-3, with a weak D call TRBD1 (6 bases). Trimming pared 3 bases from V and 0 bases from J, leaving 6 bases between. This CDR3 contains 14 residues. Germline CDR1 and CDR2: ENHRY and SYGVKD. CDR3 DNA sequence: TGTGCCATCAGTGAACAGGGCTCTGGAAACACCATATATTTT. It specifies CAISEQGSGNTIYF.